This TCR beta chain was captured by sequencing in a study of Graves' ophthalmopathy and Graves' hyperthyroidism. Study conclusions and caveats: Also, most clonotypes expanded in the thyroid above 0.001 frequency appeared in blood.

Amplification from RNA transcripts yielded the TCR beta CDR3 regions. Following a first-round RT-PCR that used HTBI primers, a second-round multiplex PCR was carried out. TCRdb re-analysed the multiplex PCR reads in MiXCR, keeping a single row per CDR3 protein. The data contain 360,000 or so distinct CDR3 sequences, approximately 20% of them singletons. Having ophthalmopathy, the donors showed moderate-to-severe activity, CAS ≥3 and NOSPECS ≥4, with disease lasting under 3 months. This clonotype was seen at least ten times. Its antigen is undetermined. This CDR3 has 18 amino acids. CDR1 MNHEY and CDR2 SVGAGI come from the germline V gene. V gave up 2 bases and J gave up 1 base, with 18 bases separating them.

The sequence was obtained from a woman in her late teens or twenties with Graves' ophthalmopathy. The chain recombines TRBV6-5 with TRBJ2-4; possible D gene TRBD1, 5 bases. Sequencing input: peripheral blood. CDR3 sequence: CASSYGAWAPGAKNIQYF. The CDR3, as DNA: TGTGCCAGCAGTTACGGGGCCTGGGCGCCAGGGGCCAAAAACATTCAGTACTTC.